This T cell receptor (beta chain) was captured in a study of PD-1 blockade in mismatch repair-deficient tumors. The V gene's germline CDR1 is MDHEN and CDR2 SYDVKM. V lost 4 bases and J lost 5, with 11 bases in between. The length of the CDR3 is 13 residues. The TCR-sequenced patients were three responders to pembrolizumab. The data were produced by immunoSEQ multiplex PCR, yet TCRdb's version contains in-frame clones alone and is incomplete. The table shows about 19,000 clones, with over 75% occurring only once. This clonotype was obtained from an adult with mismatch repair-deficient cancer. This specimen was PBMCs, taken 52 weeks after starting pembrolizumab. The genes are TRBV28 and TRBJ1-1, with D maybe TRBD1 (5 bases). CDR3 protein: CASSSGQRTEAFF. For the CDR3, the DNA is TGTGCCAGCAGTTCAGGACAAAGGACTGAAGCTTTCTTT.